The 18 T cell receptor beta chains below were found in one sample sequenced in a study of response to subunit inactivated influenza vaccine. MiXCR, applied by TCRdb to the RT-PCR reads, yields one record per CDR3 protein. The sample shows roughly 290,000 distinct CDR3 sequences, 20% to 25% of them seen only once. The source material was PBMCs from blood, sampled approximately 20 months after vaccination. The receptors derive from a man between 50 and 69 years old who received an inactivated influenza vaccine.

This clonotype was counted only a few times. CDR3 region: CASKGQPMNTEAFF. The CDR3 DNA reads TGTGCCAGTAAGGGACAGCCAATGAACACTGAAGCTTTCTTT. The chain links TRBV19 to TRBJ1-1; 7 bases are shared with TRBD1. The junction had 5 bases not matched to a gene; V was cut back by 7 bases and J by 0 bases. Germline V gene sequence: CDR1 LNHDA, CDR2 SQIVND (reference sequence). The CDR3 has 14 residues.

This clonotype has just a few counts. The chain links TRBV6-2 or TRBV6-3 to TRBJ1-1, with a possible D match to TRBD1 (5 bases). The CDR3 contains 14 residues. Germline-derived CDR1 and CDR2 are MNHEY and SVGEGT. The V end lost 3 bases, the J end lost 3 bases, and 11 bases lay between the germline ends. CDR3 sequence: CASSYEGAYTEAFF. Here the CDR3 DNA reads TGTGCCAGCAGTTATGAAGGGGCGTACACTGAAGCTTTCTTT.

This clonotype turned up a few times. V and J are TRBV5-1 and TRBJ2-3; D possibly corresponds to TRBD2 (6 bases). The V end lost 4 bases, the J end lost 5 bases, and 8 bases lay between the germline ends. Germline V gene data show CDR1 as SGHRS and CDR2 as YFSETQ. This CDR3 is built from 12 residues. The CDR3 region has the DNA TGCGCCAGCAGCGGCGGGGTAGATACGCAGTATTTT. It yields the protein CASSGGVDTQYF.

Ten or more counts support this clonotype. The J gene is TRBJ2-3, the V gene TRBV20-1; D gene unclear. Deletions cut 5 bases from V and 4 bases from J, with 10 bases between. Per germline, CDR1 DFQATT and CDR2 SNEGSKA (reference sequence). This CDR3 is built from 12 residues. The CDR3 nucleotides are TGCAGTGCTCATACCCCCCCAGATACGCAGTATTTT. It codes for CSAHTPPDTQYF.

A note on this clonotype: A much larger clone sits a single nucleotide away, making a read error possible. J is TRBJ1-1 and V is TRBV28; D unresolved. The CDR3 spans 11 residues. Germline values: CDR1 MDHEN, CDR2 SYDVKM. CDR3 sequence (DNA): TGTGCCAGCAGTTTCTTAACTGGAGCTCTCTTT. Protein product: CASSFLTGALF.

This CDR3 is CASSIPRSNQPQHF. The DNA for the CDR3 is TGTGCCAGTAGTATTCCAAGGAGCAATCAGCCCCAGCATTTT. The V and J genes are TRBV19 and TRBJ1-5, with no clear D. This CDR3 spans 14 amino acids. V was clipped by 3 bases and J by 1 base, with 7 bases between them. CDR1 and CDR2 from the germline V gene are LNHDA and SQIVND (reference sequence). The full variable domain, completed using reference TRBV19 and TRBJ1-5, is DGGITQSPKYLFRKEGQNVTLSCEQNLNHDAMYWYRQDPGQGLRLIYYSQIVNDFQKGDIAEGYSVSREKKESFPLTVTSAQKNPTAFYLCASSIPRSNQPQHFGDGTRLSIL.

This clonotype has just a few counts. The chain joins TRBV12-3 or TRBV12-4 to TRBJ1-1; D call uncertain. Trimming left V 8 bases short and J 11 bases short, with 15 bases between. This CDR3 comprises 11 residues. As DNA, the CDR3 is TGTGCCAGCCGATCCCCGCACGAGGCTTTCTTT. This codes for CASRSPHEAFF.

With regard to this clonotype: Sequence at one end of the junction differs from germline and may be a read error. This sequence joins TRBV12-3 or TRBV12-4 and TRBJ1-2; 9 positions match TRBD1. CDR3 size: 13 residues. The CDR3 loop is CASNAGQGNGYSF. The CDR3 coding sequence is TGTGCCAGCAACGCGGGACAGGGCAATGGCTACTCCTTC.

There are a few counts of this clonotype. The chain links TRBV7-8 to TRBJ2-7; 9 nucleotides match TRBD2. CDR1 is SGHVS, CDR2 FQNEAQ, per germline. V dropped 1 base and J dropped 6; count of bases not matched to a gene: 1. The CDR3 runs to 13 residues. Here the CDR3 DNA reads TGTGCCAGCAGCTTAGGGACTAGCGTCGAGCAGTACTTC. Its translation: CASSLGTSVEQYF.

V and J are TRBV29-1 and TRBJ1-2; D gene ambiguous. V was shortened by 5 bases and J by 8 bases, with 15 bases between the two germline ends. Germline loops: CDR1 SQVTM, CDR2 ANQGSEA. The CDR3 contains 12 residues. The CDR3 bases are TGCAGCGTTCAGCCGACGACGGGAGGCTACACCTTC. The encoded protein is CSVQPTTGGYTF.

Many counts were recorded for this clonotype. The J gene is TRBJ1-3, the V gene TRBV4-1, with a tentative D call TRBD1 (5 bases). This CDR3 has 15 residues. V was cut by 6 bases and J by 1 base, with 13 bases left in between. From germline, CDR1 is MGHRA and CDR2 YSYEKL. CDR3 DNA: TGCGCCAGCAGGGTGGGGGGTTCGTCTGGAAACACCATATATTTT. This encodes CASRVGGSSGNTIYF.

This clonotype has a single count. This chain joins TRBV20-1 and TRBJ1-2; TRBD1 matches at 8 bases. Germline-derived CDR1 and CDR2 are DFQATT and SNEGSKA (reference sequence). V lost 0 bases, J lost 5 bases, and 8 bases stayed unmatched. There are 15 residues in the CDR3. Written as DNA, the CDR3 is TGCAGTGCTAGAGACCACGACAGGGGCGCTTATGGCTACACCTTC. Translated: CSARDHDRGAYGYTF.

The table lists this clonotype with many counts. The V gene is TRBV29-1, the J gene TRBJ1-6, with a possible D match to TRBD1 (5 bases). The CDR3 is made up of 13 amino acids. Trimming removed 4 bases from V and 5 bases from J, with 9 bases in between. Germline CDR1 reads SQVTM; CDR2 reads ANQGSEA. The CDR3 is CSVGDRNNSPLHF. The CDR3, as DNA: TGCAGCGTTGGGGACCGAAATAATTCACCCCTCCACTTT. The entire variable domain, with the rest obtained from reference TRBV29-1 and TRBJ1-6, is as follows: SAVISQKPSRDICQRGTSLTIQCQVDSQVTMMFWYRQQPGQSLTLIATANQGSEATYESGFVIDKFPISRPNLTFSTLTVSNMSPEDSSIYLCSVGDRNNSPLHFGNGTRLTVT.

The chain has TRBV28 and TRBJ2-1; D is unresolved. The CDR3 sequence is 12 residues long. Looked up from germline, CDR1 is MDHEN and CDR2 is SYDVKM. The germline V and J ends were trimmed by 5 bases and 8 bases, with 10 bases remaining between them. CDR3 bases: TGTGCCAGCAGTGTGGTGGGGTATGAGCAGTTCTTC. Amino acids: CASSVVGYEQFF.

This clonotype appeared a few times. The chain links TRBV7-6 to TRBJ2-3, with 10 bases fitting TRBD2. Germline CDR1 is SGHVS and CDR2 is FNYEAQ. This CDR3 comprises 15 residues. Germline trimming cut 3 bases from V and 5 bases from J; bases unmatched to any gene: 5. The DNA for the CDR3 is TGTGCCAGCAGCTTGAGCGGGGGGGTTATAGATACGCAGTATTTT. It encodes CASSLSGGVIDTQYF.

This clonotype showed up just a few times. The V and J genes are TRBV7-9 and TRBJ2-1; TRBD2 is a possible D gene (6 bases). The V end lost 6 bases, the J end lost 4 bases, and 13 bases lay between the germline ends. This CDR3 spans 14 amino acids. Germline V gene lookup returns CDR1 SEHNR and CDR2 FQNEAQ (reference sequence). CDR3 region: CASSLTRGYNEQFF. The CDR3 bases are TGTGCCAGCAGTTTGACTAGGGGATACAATGAGCAGTTCTTC. The entire variable domain, with the rest obtained from reference TRBV7-9 and TRBJ2-1, is as follows: DTGVSQNPRHKITKRGQNVTFRCDPISEHNRLYWYRQTLGQGPEFLTYFQNEAQLEKSRLLSDRFSAERPKGSFSTLEIQRTEQGDSAMYLCASSLTRGYNEQFFGPGTRLTVL.

The sample holds a few counts of this clonotype. This chain joins TRBV3-1 and TRBJ1-5, with a tentative D call TRBD1 (5 bases). Germline CDR1 LGHDT, CDR2 YNNKEL (reference sequence). The CDR3 runs to 14 residues. V was shortened by 0 bases and J by 9 bases, with 12 bases between the two germline ends. The CDR3 sequence: CASSQDRGKGPQHF. The CDR3 bases are TGTGCCAGCAGCCAAGACCGGGGGAAGGGGCCCCAGCATTTT.

The sample holds a few counts of this clonotype. The chain has TRBV4-1 and TRBJ2-1; perhaps TRBD2 as D (6 bases). This CDR3 has 16 residues. The germline V gene has CDR1 MGHRA and CDR2 YSYEKL. The germline V and J ends were trimmed by 2 bases and 1 base, with 12 bases remaining between them. DNA of the CDR3: TGCGCCAGCAGCCAACCGACTAGTCGGTCCTACAATGAGCAGTTCTTC. Protein sequence: CASSQPTSRSYNEQFF.